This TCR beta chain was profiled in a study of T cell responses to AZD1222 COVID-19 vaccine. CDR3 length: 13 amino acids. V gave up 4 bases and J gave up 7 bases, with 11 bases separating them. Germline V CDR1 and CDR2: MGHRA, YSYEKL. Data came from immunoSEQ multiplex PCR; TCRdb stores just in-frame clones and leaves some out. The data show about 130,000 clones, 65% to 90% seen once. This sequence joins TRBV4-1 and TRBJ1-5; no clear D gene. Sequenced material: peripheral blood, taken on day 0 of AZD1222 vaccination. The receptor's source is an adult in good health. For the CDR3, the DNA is TGCGCCAGCAGCCGCGTGGAGGGACAGCCCCAGCATTTT. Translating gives CASSRVEGQPQHF.